This T cell receptor beta chain stems from a study of vaccination and CD4 T cells after COVID-19. Study-wide points: Convalescent patients' median share of reactive clones seen only post-vaccination was approximately 85%.

The treatment is: roughly 10-day PBMC culture with coronavirus spike peptide pools or control peptides (ViraFEST assay). Wells that each held fewer than 2.5 million PBMCs were cultured with 8 to 10 IU/ml IL-2 and about 9.8 ug/ml peptide pools. In regard to this clonotype: Its antigen is not known.

Cultured CD4+ T-cell DNA underwent Oncomine TCR Beta short-read sequencing. A single record per CDR3 protein comes from TCRdb applying MiXCR to the PCR reads. Of about 15,000 distinct CDR3 sequences in the sample, 25% to 35% are singletons; the top ten hold 17%. In germline, CDR1 is SGHVS, CDR2 FNYEAQ. This CDR3 comprises 16 residues. V trimming: 5 bases; J trimming: 4 bases; junction bases outside the gene matches: 10. The chain combines TRBV7-6 with TRBJ1-5; 8 bases align to TRBD1. This TCR came from a human donor with COVID-19. Sequenced input: cultured CD4+ T cells from blood. CDR3 residues: CASSQSQGAGNQPQHF. The CDR3 region has the DNA TGTGCCAGCAGCCAGTCGCAGGGGGCGGGTAATCAGCCCCAGCATTTT.